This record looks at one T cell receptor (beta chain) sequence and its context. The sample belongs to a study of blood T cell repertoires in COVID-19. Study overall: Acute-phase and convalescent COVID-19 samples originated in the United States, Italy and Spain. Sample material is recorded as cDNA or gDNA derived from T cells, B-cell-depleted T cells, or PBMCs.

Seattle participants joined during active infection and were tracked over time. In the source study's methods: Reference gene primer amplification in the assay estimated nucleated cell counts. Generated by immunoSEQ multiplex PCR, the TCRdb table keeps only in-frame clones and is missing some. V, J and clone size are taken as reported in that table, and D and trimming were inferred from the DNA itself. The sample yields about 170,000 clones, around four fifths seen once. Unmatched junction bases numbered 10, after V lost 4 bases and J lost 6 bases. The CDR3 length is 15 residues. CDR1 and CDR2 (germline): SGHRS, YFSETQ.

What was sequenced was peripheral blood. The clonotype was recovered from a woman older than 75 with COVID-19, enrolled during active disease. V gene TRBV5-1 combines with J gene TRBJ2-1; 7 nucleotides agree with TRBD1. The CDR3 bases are TGCGCCAGCAGCCTTACAGGGGTATACGGCAATGAGCAGTTCTTC. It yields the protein CASSLTGVYGNEQFF.